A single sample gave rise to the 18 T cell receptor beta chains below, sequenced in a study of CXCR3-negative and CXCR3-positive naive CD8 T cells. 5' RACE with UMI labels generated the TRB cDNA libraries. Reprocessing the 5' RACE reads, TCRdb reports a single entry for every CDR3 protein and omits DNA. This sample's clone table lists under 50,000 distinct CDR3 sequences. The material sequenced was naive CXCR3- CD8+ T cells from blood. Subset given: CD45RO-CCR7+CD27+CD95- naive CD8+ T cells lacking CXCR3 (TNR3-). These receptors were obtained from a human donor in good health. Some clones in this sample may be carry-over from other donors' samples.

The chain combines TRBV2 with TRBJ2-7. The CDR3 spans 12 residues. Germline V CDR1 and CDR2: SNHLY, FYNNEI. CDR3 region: CASSGASYEQYF.

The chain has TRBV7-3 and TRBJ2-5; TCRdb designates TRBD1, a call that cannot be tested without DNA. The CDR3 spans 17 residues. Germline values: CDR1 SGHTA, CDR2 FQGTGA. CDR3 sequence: CASSLDPSSTGQETQYF.

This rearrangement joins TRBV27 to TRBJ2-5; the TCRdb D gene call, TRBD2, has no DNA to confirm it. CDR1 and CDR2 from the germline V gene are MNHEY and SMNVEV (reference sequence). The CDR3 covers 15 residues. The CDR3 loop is CASSLGAGLRETQYF.

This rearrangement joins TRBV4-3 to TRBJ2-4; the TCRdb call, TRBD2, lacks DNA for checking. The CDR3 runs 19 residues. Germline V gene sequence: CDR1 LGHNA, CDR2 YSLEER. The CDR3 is CASSPSLLAGGTAKNIQYF.

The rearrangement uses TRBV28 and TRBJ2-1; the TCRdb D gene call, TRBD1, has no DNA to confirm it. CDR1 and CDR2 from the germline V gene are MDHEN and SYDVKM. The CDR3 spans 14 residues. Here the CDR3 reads CASSPTAPYNEQFF.

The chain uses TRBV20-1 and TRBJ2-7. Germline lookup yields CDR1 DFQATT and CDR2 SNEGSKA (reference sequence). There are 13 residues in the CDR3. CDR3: CSARDIGYYEQYF.

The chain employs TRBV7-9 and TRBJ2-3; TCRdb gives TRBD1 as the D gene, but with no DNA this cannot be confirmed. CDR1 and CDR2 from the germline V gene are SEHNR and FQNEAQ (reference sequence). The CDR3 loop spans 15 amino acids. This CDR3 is CASGDGSGAGNTQYF.

The CDR3 reads CASSYGGVGTQYF. The J gene is TRBJ2-5, the V gene TRBV6-6; TCRdb selects TRBD2, and the lack of DNA leaves this call unchecked. The CDR3 extends over 13 amino acids. Per the germline V gene, CDR1 is MNHNY and CDR2 is SVGAGI (reference sequence).

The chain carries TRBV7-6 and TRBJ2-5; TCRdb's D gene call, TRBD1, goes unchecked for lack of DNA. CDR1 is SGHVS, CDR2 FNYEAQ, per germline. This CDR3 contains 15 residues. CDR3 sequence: CASIQTQGLGETQYF.

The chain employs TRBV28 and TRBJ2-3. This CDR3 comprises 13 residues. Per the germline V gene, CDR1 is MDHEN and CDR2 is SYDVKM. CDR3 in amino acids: CASSLGEGDTQYF.

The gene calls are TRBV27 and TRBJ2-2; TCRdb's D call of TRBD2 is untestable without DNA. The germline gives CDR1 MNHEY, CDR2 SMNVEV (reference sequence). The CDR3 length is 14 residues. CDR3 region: CASSSGANTGELFF.

Here the CDR3 reads CASSLGQGSSPLHF. V gene TRBV7-8 combines with J gene TRBJ1-6; lacking DNA, the TRBD1 call made by TCRdb goes unchecked. Germline CDR1 is SGHVS and CDR2 is FQNEAQ. This CDR3 has 14 amino acids.

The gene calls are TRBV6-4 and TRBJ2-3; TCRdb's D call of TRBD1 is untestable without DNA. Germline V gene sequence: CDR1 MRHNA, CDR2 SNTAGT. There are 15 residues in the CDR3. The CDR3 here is CASSTDPGSTDTQYF.

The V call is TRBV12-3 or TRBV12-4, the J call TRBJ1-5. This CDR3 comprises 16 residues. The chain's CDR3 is CASTSGGPSGNQPQHF.

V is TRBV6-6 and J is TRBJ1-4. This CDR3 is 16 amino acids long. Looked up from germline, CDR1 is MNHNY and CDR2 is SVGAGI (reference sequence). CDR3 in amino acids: CASSYVQNTENEKLFF.

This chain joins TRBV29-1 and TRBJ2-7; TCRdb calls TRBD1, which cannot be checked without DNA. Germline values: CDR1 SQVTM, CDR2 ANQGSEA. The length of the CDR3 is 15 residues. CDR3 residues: CSVESPEGNIYEQYF.

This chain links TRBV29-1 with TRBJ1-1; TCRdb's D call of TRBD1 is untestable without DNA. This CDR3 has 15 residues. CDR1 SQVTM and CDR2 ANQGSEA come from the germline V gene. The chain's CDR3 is CSVVGTGGRYTEAFF.

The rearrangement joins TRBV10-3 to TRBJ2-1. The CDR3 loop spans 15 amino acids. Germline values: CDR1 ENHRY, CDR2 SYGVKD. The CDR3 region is CAISDPSEIYNEQFF.